The present T cell receptor (beta chain) was sequenced within a study of OX40 agonist ivuxolimab in advanced cancers. Details on this clone: Other DNA sequences in this sample translate to the same CDR3.

Only in-frame clones appear in the TCRdb table, and some are missing; sequencing was by immunoSEQ multiplex PCR. Of 30,000 to 35,000 clones listed, roughly 79% are singletons. Germline lookup yields CDR1 SGDLS and CDR2 YYNGEE. Trimming took off 0 bases at V and 5 bases at J, with 18 bases between the two ends. The CDR3 spans 16 residues. Sequenced material: CD4+ or CD8+ T cells sorted from blood, taken in a trial of the OX40 agonist ivuxolimab. This sequence joins TRBV9 and TRBJ2-7, with D perhaps given as TRBD1 or TRBD2 (5 bases each). The source of this sequence is an adult with an advanced solid tumor such as melanoma, head and neck, liver or kidney cancer. CDR3 protein: CASSVGGWVRDHEQYF. The DNA of the CDR3 is TGTGCCAGCAGCGTAGGGGGGTGGGTTCGGGACCACGAGCAGTACTTC.